The rows below give T cell receptor beta chains drawn from one sample of a study of blood T cell repertoires in COVID-19. TCRdb's copy holds only in-frame clones and misses some; the assay was immunoSEQ multiplex PCR. The table has 130,000 to 150,000 clones, 75% to 90% seen once. The material sequenced was peripheral blood. The receptors were sampled from a woman aged 55-70 years with active COVID-19. Both conserved end residues are part of each CDR3. The order of the fields is CDR3 protein, V gene, clone size. Where a row states a size, it is once, few, many or the class of an expanded clone; other rows omit it.

cdr3_aa: CAWSVGGSSYEQYF
v_call: TRBV30
clone_size: -

cdr3_aa: CASSPALDEEQYF
v_call: TRBV28
clone_size: -

cdr3_aa: CASSTTSLGFGGELFF
v_call: TRBV27
clone_size: -

cdr3_aa: CASSAPQGTETQYF
v_call: TRBV2
clone_size: once

cdr3_aa: CASSILAGLAKNIQYF
v_call: TRBV19
clone_size: -

cdr3_aa: CASSLEGLQGALSGANVLTF
v_call: TRBV7-6
clone_size: -

cdr3_aa: CASKTSGTGSTGELFF
v_call: TRBV19
clone_size: -

cdr3_aa: CSVGEGKGYGYTF
v_call: TRBV29-1
clone_size: once

cdr3_aa: CASSGRETTYNEQFF
v_call: TRBV9
clone_size: -

cdr3_aa: CATSDLVGGSYNEQFF
v_call: TRBV24-1
clone_size: -

cdr3_aa: CASSQATTGRPEAAFF
v_call: TRBV4-3
clone_size: -

cdr3_aa: CASSISARPGQFLYF
v_call: TRBV19
clone_size: -

cdr3_aa: CASSAAAQIMAEQYF
v_call: TRBV7-2
clone_size: -

cdr3_aa: CASSLSGRAAYNEQFF
v_call: TRBV7-3
clone_size: once

cdr3_aa: CAWTQAVTEAFF
v_call: TRBV30
clone_size: -

cdr3_aa: CASSQVGGTDGYTF
v_call: TRBV4-2
clone_size: -

cdr3_aa: CASSQERGNTIYF
v_call: TRBV4-2
clone_size: -

cdr3_aa: CASSRRLATTYEQYF
v_call: TRBV7-9
clone_size: once

cdr3_aa: CASSQSGPLGEQYF
v_call: TRBV6-5
clone_size: -

cdr3_aa: CASSTRTGVINYGYTF
v_call: TRBV19
clone_size: -

cdr3_aa: CASSPQETQYF
v_call: TRBV28
clone_size: -

cdr3_aa: CASSPLNLAGGPMNNEQFF
v_call: TRBV4-1
clone_size: -

cdr3_aa: CASGRGNQPQHF
v_call: TRBV12-3/TRBV12-4
clone_size: -

cdr3_aa: CASSLGTSGVSSYNEQFF
v_call: TRBV7-3
clone_size: -

cdr3_aa: CASSQEGALANEKLFF
v_call: TRBV4-3
clone_size: -

cdr3_aa: CASSHSQETQYF
v_call: TRBV4-2
clone_size: once

cdr3_aa: CASSRFGQYWETEAFF
v_call: TRBV28
clone_size: -

cdr3_aa: CASSSLQGVRDEQYF
v_call: TRBV7-6
clone_size: -

cdr3_aa: CASSLLGQGWENGYTF
v_call: TRBV28
clone_size: few

cdr3_aa: CASSSVAGEGGEQYF
v_call: TRBV11-2
clone_size: -

cdr3_aa: CASSSLSGGRNQPQHF
v_call: TRBV11-2
clone_size: few

cdr3_aa: CASREGITNEKLFF
v_call: TRBV2
clone_size: -

cdr3_aa: CASSTGHSGSPLHF
v_call: TRBV19
clone_size: -

cdr3_aa: CASSDSNGTSGASGANVLTF
v_call: TRBV6-4
clone_size: -

cdr3_aa: CAWGAGLSSSEQYF
v_call: TRBV30
clone_size: -

cdr3_aa: CASSFRPGSTDTQYF
v_call: TRBV5-1
clone_size: -

cdr3_aa: CASSSQGRETQYF
v_call: TRBV5-5
clone_size: -

cdr3_aa: CASSLGDRGSYEQYF
v_call: TRBV11-2
clone_size: -

cdr3_aa: CASRRDRGEGSPLHF
v_call: TRBV28
clone_size: -

cdr3_aa: CASSSLAEINEQFF
v_call: TRBV6-5
clone_size: -

cdr3_aa: CASSLDRGYSPLHF
v_call: TRBV5-4
clone_size: -

cdr3_aa: CASSQEQGVGTQYF
v_call: TRBV4-1
clone_size: -

cdr3_aa: CASSGPNGREVWYF
v_call: TRBV10-1
clone_size: -

cdr3_aa: CASSHPGLTSYEQYF
v_call: TRBV11-2
clone_size: -

cdr3_aa: CASSFQVNTEAFF
v_call: TRBV12-3/TRBV12-4
clone_size: -

cdr3_aa: CASSRTLTRRDEQFF
v_call: TRBV7-2
clone_size: -

cdr3_aa: CASSLVSVNTEAFF
v_call: TRBV11-2
clone_size: once

cdr3_aa: CASSSYGQGAYEQYF
v_call: TRBV11-2
clone_size: -

cdr3_aa: CASRSSVGSYNEQFF
v_call: TRBV6-5
clone_size: -

cdr3_aa: CASSRPGGASNQPQHF
v_call: TRBV6-2/TRBV6-3
clone_size: -

cdr3_aa: CASSLEHNEQFF
v_call: TRBV7-9
clone_size: -

cdr3_aa: CASSLSIQGTRGYTF
v_call: TRBV28
clone_size: once

cdr3_aa: CASRDRESGYGYTF
v_call: TRBV19
clone_size: -

cdr3_aa: CASSFVFSGNTIYF
v_call: TRBV5-8
clone_size: -

cdr3_aa: CASSVGQGGYNEQFF
v_call: TRBV9
clone_size: -

cdr3_aa: CASGGWRSTDTQYF
v_call: TRBV28
clone_size: -

cdr3_aa: CASSPRGSGGGNTEAFF
v_call: TRBV18
clone_size: -

cdr3_aa: CASSPESFYEQYF
v_call: TRBV6-6
clone_size: once

cdr3_aa: CASSDPTGLHQPQHF
v_call: TRBV6-2/TRBV6-3
clone_size: -